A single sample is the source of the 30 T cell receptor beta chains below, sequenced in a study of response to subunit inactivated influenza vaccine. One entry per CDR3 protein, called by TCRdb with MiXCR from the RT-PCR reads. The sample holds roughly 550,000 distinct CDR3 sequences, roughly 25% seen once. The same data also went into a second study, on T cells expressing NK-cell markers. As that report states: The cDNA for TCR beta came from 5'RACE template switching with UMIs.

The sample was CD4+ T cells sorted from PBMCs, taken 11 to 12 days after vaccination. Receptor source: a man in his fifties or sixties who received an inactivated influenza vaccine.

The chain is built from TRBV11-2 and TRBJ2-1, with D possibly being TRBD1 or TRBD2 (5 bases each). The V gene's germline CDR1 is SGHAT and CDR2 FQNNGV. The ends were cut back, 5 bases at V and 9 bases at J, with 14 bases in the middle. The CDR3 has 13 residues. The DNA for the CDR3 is TGTGCCAGCAGCCTAGGGACCGACGGTGAGCAGTTCTTC. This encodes CASSLGTDGEQFF.

The CDR3: CASSSWVFTGELFF. The CDR3 DNA reads as TGTGCCAGCAGTTCTTGGGTGTTCACCGGGGAGCTGTTTTTT. The chain joins TRBV12-3 or TRBV12-4 to TRBJ2-2; D not resolved. This CDR3 has 14 residues. V shed 4 bases and J shed 4 bases, with 10 bases lying between them.

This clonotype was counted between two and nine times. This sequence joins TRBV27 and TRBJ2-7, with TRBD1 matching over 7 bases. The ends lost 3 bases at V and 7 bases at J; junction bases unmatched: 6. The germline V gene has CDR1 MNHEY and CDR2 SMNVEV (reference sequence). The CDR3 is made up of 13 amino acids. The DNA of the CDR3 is TGTGCCAGCAGTTTCTCAGGGGGTGGAGAGCAGTACTTC. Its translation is CASSFSGGGEQYF.

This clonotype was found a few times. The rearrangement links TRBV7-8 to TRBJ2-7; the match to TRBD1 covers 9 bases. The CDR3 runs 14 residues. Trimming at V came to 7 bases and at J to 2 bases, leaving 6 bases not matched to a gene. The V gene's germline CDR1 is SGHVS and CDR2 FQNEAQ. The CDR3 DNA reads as TGTGCCAGCACCCCGACAGGGGGTGCCTACGAGCAGTACTTC. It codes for CASTPTGGAYEQYF.

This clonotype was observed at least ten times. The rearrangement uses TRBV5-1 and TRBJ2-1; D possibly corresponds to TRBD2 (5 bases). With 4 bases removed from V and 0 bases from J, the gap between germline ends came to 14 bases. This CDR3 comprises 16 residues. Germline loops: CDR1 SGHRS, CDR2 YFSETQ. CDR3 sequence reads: CASSPAGIHSYNEQFF. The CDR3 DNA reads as TGCGCCAGCAGCCCCGCCGGGATTCACTCCTACAATGAGCAGTTCTTC.

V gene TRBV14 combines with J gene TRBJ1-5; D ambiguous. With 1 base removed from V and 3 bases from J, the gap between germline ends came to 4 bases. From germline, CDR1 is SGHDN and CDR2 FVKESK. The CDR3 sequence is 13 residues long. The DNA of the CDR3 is TGTGCCAGCAGCCAAGCCCCCAATCAGCCCCAGCATTTT. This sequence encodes CASSQAPNQPQHF. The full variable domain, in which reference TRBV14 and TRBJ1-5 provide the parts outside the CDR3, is EAGVTQFPSHSVIEKGQTVTLRCDPISGHDNLYWYRRVMGKEIKFLLHFVKESKQDESGMPNNRFLAERTGGTYSTLKVQPAELEDSGVYFCASSQAPNQPQHFGDGTRLSIL.

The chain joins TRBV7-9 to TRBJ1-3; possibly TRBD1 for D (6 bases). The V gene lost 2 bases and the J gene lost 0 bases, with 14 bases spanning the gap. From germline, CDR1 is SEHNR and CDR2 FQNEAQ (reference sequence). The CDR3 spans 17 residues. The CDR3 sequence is CASSLPRGKASGNTIYF. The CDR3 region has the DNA TGTGCCAGCAGCTTACCCAGGGGAAAAGCCTCTGGAAACACCATATATTTT.

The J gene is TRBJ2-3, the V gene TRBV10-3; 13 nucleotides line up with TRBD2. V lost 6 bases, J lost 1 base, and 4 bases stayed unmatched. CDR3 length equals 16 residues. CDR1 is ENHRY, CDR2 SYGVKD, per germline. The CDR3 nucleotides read TGTGCCATCAGCAGACTAGCGGGGGGCCGCACAGATACGCAGTATTTT. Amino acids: CAISRLAGGRTDTQYF.

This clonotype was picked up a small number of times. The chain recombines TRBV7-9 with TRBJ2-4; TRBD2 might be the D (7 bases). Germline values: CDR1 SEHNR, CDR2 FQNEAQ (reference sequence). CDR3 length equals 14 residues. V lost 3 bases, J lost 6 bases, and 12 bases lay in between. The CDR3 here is CASSLAGAGNIQYF. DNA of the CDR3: TGTGCCAGCAGCTTGGCGGGGGCAGGAAACATTCAGTACTTC.

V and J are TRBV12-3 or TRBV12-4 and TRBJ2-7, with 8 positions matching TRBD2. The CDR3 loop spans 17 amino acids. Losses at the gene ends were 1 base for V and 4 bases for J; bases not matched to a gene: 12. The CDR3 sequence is CASSLEEFAGGHYEQYF. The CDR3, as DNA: TGTGCCAGCAGTTTAGAAGAATTTGCGGGGGGCCATTACGAGCAGTACTTC.

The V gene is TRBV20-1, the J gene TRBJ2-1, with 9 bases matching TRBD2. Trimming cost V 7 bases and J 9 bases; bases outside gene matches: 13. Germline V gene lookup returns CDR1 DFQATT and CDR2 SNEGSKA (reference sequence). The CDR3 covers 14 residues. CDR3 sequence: CSVPRGSGGGEQFF. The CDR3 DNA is TGCAGTGTCCCTCGGGGTAGCGGGGGCGGTGAGCAGTTCTTC.

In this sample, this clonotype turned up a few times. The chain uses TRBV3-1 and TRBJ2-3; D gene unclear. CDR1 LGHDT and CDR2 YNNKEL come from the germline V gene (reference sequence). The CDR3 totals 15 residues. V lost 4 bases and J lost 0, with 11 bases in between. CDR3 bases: TGTGCCAGCAGCCCCCGAGGAGTTAGCACAGATACGCAGTATTTT. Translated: CASSPRGVSTDTQYF.

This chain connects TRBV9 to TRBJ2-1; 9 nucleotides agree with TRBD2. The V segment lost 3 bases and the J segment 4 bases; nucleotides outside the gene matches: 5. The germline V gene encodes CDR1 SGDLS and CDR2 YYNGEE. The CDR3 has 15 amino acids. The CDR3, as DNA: TGTGCCAGCAGCGCGACTAGCGGAGCGTACAATGAGCAGTTCTTC. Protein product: CASSATSGAYNEQFF.

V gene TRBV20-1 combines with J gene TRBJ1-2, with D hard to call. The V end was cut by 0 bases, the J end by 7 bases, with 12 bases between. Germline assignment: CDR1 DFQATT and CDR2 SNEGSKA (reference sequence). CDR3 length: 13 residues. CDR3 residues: CSAREGGGGGYTF. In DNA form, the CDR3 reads TGCAGTGCTAGAGAGGGCGGTGGCGGTGGCTACACCTTC.

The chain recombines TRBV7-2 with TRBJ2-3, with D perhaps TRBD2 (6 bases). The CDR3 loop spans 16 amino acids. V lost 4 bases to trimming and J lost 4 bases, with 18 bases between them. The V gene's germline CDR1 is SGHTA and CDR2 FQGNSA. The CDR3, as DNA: TGTGCCAGCAGCTCTCAGGTGGGGGGAGGATCAGATACGCAGTATTTT. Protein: CASSSQVGGGSDTQYF.

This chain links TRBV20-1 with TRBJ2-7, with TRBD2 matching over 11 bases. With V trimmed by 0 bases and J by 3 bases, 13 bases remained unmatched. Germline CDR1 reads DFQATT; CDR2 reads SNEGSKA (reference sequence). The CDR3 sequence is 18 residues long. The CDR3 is CSAREGLAGGSRFYEQYF. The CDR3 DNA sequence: TGCAGTGCTAGAGAGGGTCTAGCGGGAGGAAGCCGGTTCTACGAGCAGTACTTC.

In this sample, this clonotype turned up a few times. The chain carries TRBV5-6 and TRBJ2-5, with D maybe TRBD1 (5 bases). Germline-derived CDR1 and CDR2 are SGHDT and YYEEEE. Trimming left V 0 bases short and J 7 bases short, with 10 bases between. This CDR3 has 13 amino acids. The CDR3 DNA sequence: TGTGCCAGCAGCTTGGCAGGGTTTGGGACCCAGTACTTC. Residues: CASSLAGFGTQYF. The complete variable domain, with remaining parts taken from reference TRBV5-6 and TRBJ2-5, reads DAGVTQSPTHLIKTRGQQVTLRCSPKSGHDTVSWYQQALGQGPQFIFQYYEEEERQRGNFPDRFSGHQFPNYSSELNVNALLLGDSALYLCASSLAGFGTQYFGPGTRLLVL.

Written as DNA, the CDR3 is TGCAGCGTTGAGTCACAAGGAAACACCATATATTTT. Protein: CSVESQGNTIYF. The gene calls are TRBV29-1 and TRBJ1-3; D is undetermined. Trimming took off 3 bases at V and 4 bases at J, with 7 bases between the two ends. Germline CDR1 and CDR2: SQVTM and ANQGSEA. There are 12 residues in the CDR3.

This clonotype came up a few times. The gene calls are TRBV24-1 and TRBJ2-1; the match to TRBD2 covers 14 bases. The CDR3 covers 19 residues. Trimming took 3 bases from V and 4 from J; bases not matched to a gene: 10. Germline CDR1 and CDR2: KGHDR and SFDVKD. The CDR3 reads CATSDTPGLAGVLYNEQFF. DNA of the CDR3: TGTGCCACCAGTGATACCCCGGGACTAGCGGGGGTGTTGTACAATGAGCAGTTCTTC.

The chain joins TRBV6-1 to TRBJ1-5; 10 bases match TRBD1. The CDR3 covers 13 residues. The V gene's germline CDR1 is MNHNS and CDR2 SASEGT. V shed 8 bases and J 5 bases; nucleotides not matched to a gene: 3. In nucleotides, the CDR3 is TGTGCCAGCCGACAGGGGGCTCATCAGCCCCAGCATTTT. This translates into CASRQGAHQPQHF.

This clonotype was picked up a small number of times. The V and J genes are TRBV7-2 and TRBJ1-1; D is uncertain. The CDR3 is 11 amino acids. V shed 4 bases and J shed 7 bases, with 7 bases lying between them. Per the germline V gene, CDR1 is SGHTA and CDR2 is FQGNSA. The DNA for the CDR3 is TGTGCCAGCAGCTCCGCACTTGAAGCTTTCTTT. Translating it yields CASSSALEAFF.

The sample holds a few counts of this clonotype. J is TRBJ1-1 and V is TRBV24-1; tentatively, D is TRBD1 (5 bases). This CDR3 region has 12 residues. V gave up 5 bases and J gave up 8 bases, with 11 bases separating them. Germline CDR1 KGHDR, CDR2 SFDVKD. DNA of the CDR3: TGTGCCACCAGTGCCTTAGACAGCGAAGCTTTCTTT. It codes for CATSALDSEAFF.

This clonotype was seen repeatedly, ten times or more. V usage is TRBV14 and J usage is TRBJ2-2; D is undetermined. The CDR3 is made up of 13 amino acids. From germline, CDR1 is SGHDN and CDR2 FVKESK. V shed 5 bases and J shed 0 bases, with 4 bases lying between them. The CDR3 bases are TGTGCCAGCAGCGCAACGAACACCGGGGAGCTGTTTTTT. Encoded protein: CASSATNTGELFF.

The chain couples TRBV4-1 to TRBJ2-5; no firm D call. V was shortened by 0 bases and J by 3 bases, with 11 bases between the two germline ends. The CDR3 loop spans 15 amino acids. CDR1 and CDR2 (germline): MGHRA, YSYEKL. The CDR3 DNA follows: TGCGCCAGCAGCCAAGATGTACGGATTAAAGAGACCCAGTACTTC. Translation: CASSQDVRIKETQYF.

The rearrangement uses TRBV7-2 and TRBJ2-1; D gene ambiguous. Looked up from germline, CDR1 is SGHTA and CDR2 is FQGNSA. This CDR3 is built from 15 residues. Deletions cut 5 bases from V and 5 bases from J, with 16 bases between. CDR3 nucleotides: TGTGCCAGCAGCCAATCGCGAAACTGGAACAATGAGCAGTTCTTC. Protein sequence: CASSQSRNWNNEQFF.

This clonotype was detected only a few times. The DNA for the CDR3 is TGTGCCAGCAGCATCCTCATGGGGGGCAGAGAGACCCAGTACTTC. Translating it yields CASSILMGGRETQYF. The chain couples TRBV6-1 to TRBJ2-5; possibly TRBD1 or TRBD2 for D (6 bases each). Trimming stripped 6 bases from V and 4 bases from J, with 18 bases between. CDR1 and CDR2 (germline): MNHNS, SASEGT. The CDR3 runs to 15 residues.

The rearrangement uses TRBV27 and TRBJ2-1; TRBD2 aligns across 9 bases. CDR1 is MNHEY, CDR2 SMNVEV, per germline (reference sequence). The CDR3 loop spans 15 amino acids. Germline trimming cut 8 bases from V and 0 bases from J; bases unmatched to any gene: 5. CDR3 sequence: CASGRSGSSYNEQFF. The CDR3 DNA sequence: TGTGCCAGCGGACGTAGCGGGAGCTCCTACAATGAGCAGTTCTTC.

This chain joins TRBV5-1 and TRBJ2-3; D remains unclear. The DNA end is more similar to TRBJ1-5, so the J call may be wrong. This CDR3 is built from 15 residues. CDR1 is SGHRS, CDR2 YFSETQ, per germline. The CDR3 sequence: CASSLAEPSTDTQHF. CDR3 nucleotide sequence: TGCGCCAGCAGCTTGGCCGAACCCAGCACAGATACGCAGCATTTT.

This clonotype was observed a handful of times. CDR3 sequence: CASSPRGRSTDTQYF. The CDR3 DNA is TGTGCCAGCTCACCAAGGGGACGGAGCACAGATACGCAGTATTTT. This chain joins TRBV18 and TRBJ2-3; D may correspond to TRBD1 or TRBD2 (5 bases each). The germline gives CDR1 KGHSH, CDR2 LQKENI. The length of the CDR3 is 15 residues. V lost 2 bases, J lost 0 bases, and 9 bases lay in between. Variable domain in full (rest from reference TRBV18 and TRBJ2-3): NAGVMQNPRHLVRRRGQEARLRCSPMKGHSHVYWYRQLPEEGLKFMVYLQKENIIDESGMPKERFSAEFPKEGPSILRIQQVVRGDSAAYFCASSPRGRSTDTQYFGPGTRLTVL.

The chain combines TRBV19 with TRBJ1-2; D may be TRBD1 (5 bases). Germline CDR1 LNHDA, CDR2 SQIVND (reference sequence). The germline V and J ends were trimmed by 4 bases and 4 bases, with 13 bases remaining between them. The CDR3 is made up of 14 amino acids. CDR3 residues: CASSTRDGSYGYTF. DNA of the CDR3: TGTGCCAGTAGTACCCGGGACGGAAGCTATGGCTACACCTTC.